The entry that follows covers one T cell receptor (beta chain) sequence. Its antigen is currently not known. No much larger clone is present one base from it, and per-base qualities are unavailable. The data were obtained in a study of blood T cell repertoires in COVID-19 (dated by TCRdb to about 2020). Regarding the study in general: Collaborator samples came from the United States, Italy and Spain and covered acute and convalescent phases of COVID-19. The material from the prospective study consisted of cDNA or gDNA derived from T cells, B-cell-depleted T cells, or PBMCs. The dataset comprised deeply sampled blood TCRbeta repertoires from subjects exposed to, actively infected with, or recovered from COVID-19. A freely available public database, intended as a resource for researchers studying the immune response to SARS-CoV-2, is where the repertoires were released. The samples were drawn from two sources: the first 160 participants of the ongoing ImmuneRACE study, and 950 to 1,500 subjects contributed by 6 global collaborators. The sample metadata nearly always contained a de-identified subject ID, COVID-19 status, age in years and sex. Where HLA class I and class II types were available, the types were taken from metadata supplied by the sample provider, not from assay-based typing. The paper as a whole reports these results and caveats: The quantity of clinical and demographic metadata differed by source and by participant and was supplied without curation.

TCRbeta CDR3 regions were amplified from genomic DNA using the immunoSEQ Assay, a bias-controlled multiplex PCR. The authors' pipeline ran thus. The number of nucleated cells in each sample was estimated by amplification of reference gene primers within the assay. To quantify the absolute abundance of each unique TCRbeta CDR3 rearrangement, sequence reads were collapsed and filtered. For each sample, productive Simpson clonality was calculated as the square root of Simpson's diversity index over productive rearrangements. Entries here come from immuneACCESS through TCRdb and include only in-frame sequences with V and J called. Some clones fail to appear in such tables; in the studies checked, an unresolved V gene covers under half of the shortfall, and the cause of the remainder is unknown. V and J calls and clone size come straight from that table; D and trimming were deduced from the DNA. The table for this sample lists 200,000 to 250,000 clones; 85% to 90% of them were counted only once. The leading ten clones occupy 4.4% of the sample.

Each collaborating institution followed its own protocols to collect whole blood in K2EDTA tubes. For TCRbeta analysis, collaborator samples were shipped as frozen whole blood, as isolated PBMCs, or as DNA extracted from either sample type. This TCR came from a man over 45 with acute or convalescent COVID-19. The sample comprised peripheral blood.

The nucleotide sequence is given as TGTGCCAGCAGCCGGAGGTCCTCTGGGGCCAACGTCCTGACTTTC. It specifies CASSRRSSGANVLTF. The V and J genes are TRBV7-9 and TRBJ2-6; the D segment could be TRBD2, given 5 matching bases. CDR1 SEHNR and CDR2 FQNEAQ were looked up in the germline V gene (reference sequence). V is cut by 5 bases and J by 0 bases, and the space between the germline ends is 8 bases. There are 15 amino acids in the CDR3, from cysteine to phenylalanine inclusive. Only the CDR3 part of the read is kept: 45 bases, read in frame from the first base.